The subject of this entry is one T cell receptor beta chain. A modified ARM-PCR protocol with three rounds of nested PCR amplified TCRbeta. A single record per CDR3 protein comes from TCRdb applying MiXCR to the multiplex PCR reads. There are tens of thousands of distinct CDR3 sequences in the sample; roughly three fifths occur only once, and around 20% lies in the top ten. Germline V gene lookup returns CDR1 SGHDT and CDR2 YYEEEE. There are 15 residues in the CDR3. The data were taken from a study of tumor and adjacent non-tumor tissue in lung cancer. RNA was extracted from bulk tissue without any cell sorting.

The clonotype was recovered from a man aged 45 to 65 with non-small cell lung cancer. V usage is TRBV5-6 and J usage is TRBJ1-4; 12 bases line up with TRBD1. The specimen sequenced was lung tumor tissue. CDR3 sequence reads: CVCSSGTGGVEKLFF. Written as DNA, the CDR3 is TGTGTCTGCAGCTCCGGGACAGGGGGCGTCGAAAAACTGTTTTTT.